This T cell receptor (beta chain) was captured in a study of cytomegalovirus exposure and HLA in healthy donors (dated 2017 in TCRdb). General notes on the study: A later analysis indicated that the 90 to 150 validation repertoires were generated on the platform also employed for the 700 or so repertoires of the first cohort. To predict cytomegalovirus infection status, the study combined high-throughput TCR immunosequencing, statistical association of individual TCRs with disease status, and machine learning. The study aimed to test whether cataloging public T cell receptors could reveal signatures of past pathogen exposure. Besides the first cohort of hundreds of subjects, a separate validation cohort made up of around 120 different subjects was used.

Separate from the roughly 700-subject first cohort, the validation cohort of about 110 subjects was the group to which the donors belonged. Study-wide findings and limitations: A few of the identified cytomegalovirus-associated TCR beta chains were confirmed in vitro to be specific for cytomegalovirus antigens. A later analysis found that TCRs clustered in the first cohort also tended to co-occur in the 120 or so validation repertoires, with more than 90% of cluster scores above 0. While some public TCRs were present in many individuals, most TCR sequences turned up only very rarely across donors. The validation cohort had no HLA typing available for a later analysis, so co-occurrence within that cohort was assessed over all 120 or so repertoires. The study listed approximately 150 TCR beta chains as associated with cytomegalovirus. In both the original and validation cohorts, the classifier was reported to diagnose cytomegalovirus status with high specificity and sensitivity. It was suggested by the authors that the approach could potentially be generalized to other disease states and immunological phenotypes.

CDR3 length: 11 amino acids, cysteine to phenylalanine. This entry keeps only the CDR3 DNA: 33 bases, framed from base 1. CDR1 and CDR2 were assigned from the germline V gene (reference sequence) as DFQATT and SNEGSKA. V and J are truncated by 7 bases and 1 base respectively, leaving an intervening sequence of 7 bases. On this clone: Its specific antigen is unknown. No base quality information exists; no much larger clone differs at one position.

Receptor amplification or capture employed the immunoSEQ multiplex PCR assay. The authors' pipeline ran thus. A statistical classification framework was built for diagnosing cytomegalovirus status from the catalog of TCR beta chain sequences. As stored in TCRdb, this immuneACCESS dataset retains in-frame rearrangements with V and J assigned. A fraction of the clones does not appear; measured against another copy, unresolved V genes explain less than half of the discrepancy, and the remainder lacks a known reason. That table is the source of V, J and clone size, and D and trimming were worked out from the DNA. Here the sample has around 200,000 clones; roughly 84% occur a single time. Roughly 2.8% of the sample belongs to the ten largest clones.

Here the chain combines TRBV20-1 and TRBJ1-1, and possibly TRBD1, on 5 matching bases. The sample was PBMCs. The receptor's source is a woman in her late teens or twenties in good health and CMV-seropositive. The DNA sequence is TGCAGTGTCCAGGGGAACACTGAAGCTTTCTTT. Its amino acids are CSVQGNTEAFF.